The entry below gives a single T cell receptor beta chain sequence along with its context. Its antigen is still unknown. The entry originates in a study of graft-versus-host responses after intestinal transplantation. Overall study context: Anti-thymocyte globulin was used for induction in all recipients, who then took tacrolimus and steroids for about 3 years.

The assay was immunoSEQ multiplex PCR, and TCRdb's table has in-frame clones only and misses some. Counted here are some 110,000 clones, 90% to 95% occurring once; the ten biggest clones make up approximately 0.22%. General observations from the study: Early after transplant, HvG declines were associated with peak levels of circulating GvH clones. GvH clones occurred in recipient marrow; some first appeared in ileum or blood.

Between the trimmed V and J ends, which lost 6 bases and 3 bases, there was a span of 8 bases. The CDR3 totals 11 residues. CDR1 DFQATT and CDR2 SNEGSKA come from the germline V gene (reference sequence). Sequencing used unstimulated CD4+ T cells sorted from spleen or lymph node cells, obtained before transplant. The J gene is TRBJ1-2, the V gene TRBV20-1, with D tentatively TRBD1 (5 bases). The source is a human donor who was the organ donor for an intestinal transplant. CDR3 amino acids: CSAWGDYGYTF. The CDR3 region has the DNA TGCAGTGCCTGGGGGGACTATGGCTACACCTTC.